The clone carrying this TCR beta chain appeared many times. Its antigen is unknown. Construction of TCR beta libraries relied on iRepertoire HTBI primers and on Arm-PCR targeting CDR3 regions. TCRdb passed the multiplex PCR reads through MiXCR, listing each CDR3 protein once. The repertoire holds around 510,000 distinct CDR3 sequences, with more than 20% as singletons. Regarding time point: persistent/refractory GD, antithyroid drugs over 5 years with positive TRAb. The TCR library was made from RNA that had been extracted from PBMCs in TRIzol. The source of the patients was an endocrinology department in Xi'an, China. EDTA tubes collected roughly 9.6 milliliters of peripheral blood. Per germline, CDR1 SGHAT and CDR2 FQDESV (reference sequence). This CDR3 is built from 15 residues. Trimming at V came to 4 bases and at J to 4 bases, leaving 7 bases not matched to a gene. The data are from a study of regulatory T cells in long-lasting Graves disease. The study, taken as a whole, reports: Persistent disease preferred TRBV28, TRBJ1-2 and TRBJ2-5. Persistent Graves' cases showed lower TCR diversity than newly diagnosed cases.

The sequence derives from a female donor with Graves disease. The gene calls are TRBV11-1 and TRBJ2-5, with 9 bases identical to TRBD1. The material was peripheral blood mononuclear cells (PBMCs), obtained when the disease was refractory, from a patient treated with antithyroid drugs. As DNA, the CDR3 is TGTGCCAGCAGCTCCCGGGACAGGGATCGAGAGACCCAGTACTTC. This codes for CASSSRDRDRETQYF.